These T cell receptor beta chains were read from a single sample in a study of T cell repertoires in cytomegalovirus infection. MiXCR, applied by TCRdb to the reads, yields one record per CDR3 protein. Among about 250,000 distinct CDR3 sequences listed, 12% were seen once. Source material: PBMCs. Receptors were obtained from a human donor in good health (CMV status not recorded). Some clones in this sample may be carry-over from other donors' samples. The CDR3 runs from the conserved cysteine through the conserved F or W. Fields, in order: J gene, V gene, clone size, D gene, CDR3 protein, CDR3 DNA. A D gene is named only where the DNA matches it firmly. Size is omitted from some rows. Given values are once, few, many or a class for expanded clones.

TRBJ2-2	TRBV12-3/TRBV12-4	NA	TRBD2	CASSLGEGGPGELFF	TGTGCCAGCAGTTTAGGGGAGGGAGGACCCGGGGAGCTGTTTTTT
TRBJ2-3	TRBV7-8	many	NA	CASSLGTTDTQYF	TGTGCCAGCAGCCTTGGGACCACAGATACGCAGTATTTT
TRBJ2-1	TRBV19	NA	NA	CASSIEGVYKQFF	TGTGCCAGTAGTATAGAGGGGGTCTATAAGCAGTTCTTC
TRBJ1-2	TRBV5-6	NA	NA	CASSSTSRGYTF	TGTGCCAGCAGCTCGACCTCTCGTGGCTACACCTTC
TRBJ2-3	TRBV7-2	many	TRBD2	CASSSTLSGGPLNTQYF	TGTGCCAGCAGCTCAACTCTGAGCGGGGGGCCCCTTAATACGCAGTATTTT
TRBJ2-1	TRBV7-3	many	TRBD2	CASSPRLAGNNEQFF	TGTGCCAGCAGCCCAAGACTAGCGGGGAACAATGAGCAGTTCTTC
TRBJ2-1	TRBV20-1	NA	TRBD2	CSAGWTSGGAHNEQFF	TGCAGTGCGGGTTGGACTAGCGGGGGGGCCCACAATGAGCAGTTCTTC
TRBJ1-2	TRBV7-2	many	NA	CASSLSPDLYGYTF	TGTGCCAGCAGCTTATCCCCGGACCTCTATGGCTACACCTTC
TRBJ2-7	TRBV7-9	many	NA	CASSRRLEMGEQYF	TGTGCCAGCAGCCGACGACTAGAAATGGGCGAGCAGTACTTC
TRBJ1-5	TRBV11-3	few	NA	CASPKGVRRDRPQHF	TGTGCCAGTCCAAAGGGCGTTCGCCGGGATCGGCCCCAGCATTTT
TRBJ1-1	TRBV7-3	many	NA	CASSPGGGLNTEAFF	TGTGCCAGCAGCCCTGGGGGCGGCCTGAACACTGAAGCTTTCTTT
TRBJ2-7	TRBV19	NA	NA	CASSIGGITAYEQYF	TGTGCCAGTAGTATAGGGGGAATAACGGCCTACGAGCAGTACTTC
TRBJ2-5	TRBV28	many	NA	CASSEVGETQYF	TGTGCCAGCAGTGAGGTGGGAGAGACCCAGTACTTC
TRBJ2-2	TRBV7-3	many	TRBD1	CASSRWTGGTGELFF	TGTGCCAGCAGCCGTTGGACAGGGGGCACCGGGGAGCTGTTTTTT
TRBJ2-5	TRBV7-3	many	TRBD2	CASSRGLARAETQYF	TGTGCCAGCAGCCGAGGACTAGCGCGAGCGGAGACCCAGTACTTC
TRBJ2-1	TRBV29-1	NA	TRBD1	CSATGTGSDEQFF	TGCAGCGCCACCGGGACAGGAAGCGATGAGCAGTTCTTC
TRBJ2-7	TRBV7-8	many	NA	CASSLGRGAGNEQYF	TGTGCCAGCAGCTTAGGGCGAGGGGCGGGCAACGAGCAGTACTTC
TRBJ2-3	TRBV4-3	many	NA	CASSQDAASSTDTQYF	TGCGCCAGCAGCCAAGATGCGGCAAGTAGCACAGATACGCAGTATTTT
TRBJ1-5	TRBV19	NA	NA	CASSIRVVVGNQPQHF	TGTGCCAGTAGTATAAGGGTCGTCGTGGGGAATCAGCCCCAGCATTTT
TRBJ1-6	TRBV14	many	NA	CASSQDLGSNSPLHF	TGTGCCAGCAGCCAAGATCTGGGGTCCAATTCACCCCTCCACTTT
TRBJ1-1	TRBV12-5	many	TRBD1	CASGLPGQRYTEAFF	TGTGCTAGTGGTTTACCGGGACAGCGTTACACTGAAGCTTTCTTT
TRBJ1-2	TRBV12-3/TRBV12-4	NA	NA	CASSPGTVFYGYTF	TGTGCCAGCAGCCCCGGGACCGTTTTCTATGGCTACACCTTC
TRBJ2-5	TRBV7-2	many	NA	CASSSGVLETQYF	TGTGCCAGCAGCTCCGGAGTCCTAGAGACCCAGTACTTC
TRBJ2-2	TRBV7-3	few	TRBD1	CASSEAGGTNTGELFF	TGTGCCAGCAGCGAGGCAGGGGGAACTAACACCGGGGAGCTGTTTTTT
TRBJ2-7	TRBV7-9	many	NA	CASSLGREGRDFYEQYF	TGTGCCAGCAGCTTAGGGCGGGAAGGCAGGGACTTTTACGAGCAGTACTTC
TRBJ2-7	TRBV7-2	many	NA	CASSPGSHEQYF	TGTGCCAGCAGCCCAGGGTCCCACGAGCAGTACTTC
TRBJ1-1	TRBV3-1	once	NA	CASSQDSGFTEAFF	TGTGCCAGCAGCCAAGATTCCGGGTTCACTGAAGCTTTCTTT
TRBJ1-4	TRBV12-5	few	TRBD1	CASGRDRVNEKLFF	TGTGCTAGTGGCCGGGACAGGGTTAATGAAAAACTGTTTTTT
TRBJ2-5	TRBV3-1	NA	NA	CASSLTREETQYF	TGTGCCAGCAGCCTAACACGGGAAGAGACCCAGTACTTC
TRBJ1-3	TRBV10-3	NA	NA	CAISFQTAVSGNTIYF	TGTGCCATCAGTTTTCAGACGGCCGTCTCTGGAAACACCATATATTTT
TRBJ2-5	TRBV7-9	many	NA	CASSLLIRGAETQYF	TGTGCCAGCAGCTTATTAATTCGGGGGGCAGAGACCCAGTACTTC
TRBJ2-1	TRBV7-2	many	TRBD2	CASSLFGLAGNNEQFF	TGTGCCAGCAGCTTATTCGGACTAGCGGGTAACAATGAGCAGTTCTTC
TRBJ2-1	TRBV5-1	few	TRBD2	CASSPMAGVDEQFF	TGCGCCAGCAGCCCCATGGCGGGAGTTGATGAGCAGTTCTTC
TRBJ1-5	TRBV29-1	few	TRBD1	CSVARGQDQPQHF	TGCAGCGTTGCTAGGGGGCAGGATCAGCCCCAGCATTTT
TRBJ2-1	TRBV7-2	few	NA	CASSQQGGLYNEQFF	TGTGCCAGCAGCCAACAGGGGGGGCTCTACAATGAGCAGTTCTTC
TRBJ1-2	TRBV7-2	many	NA	CASSLAVGNQGYTF	TGTGCCAGCAGCTTAGCGGTGGGGAATCAAGGCTACACCTTC
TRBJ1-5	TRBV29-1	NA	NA	CSGTMGLNQPQHF	TGCAGCGGCACAATGGGCCTCAATCAGCCCCAGCATTTT
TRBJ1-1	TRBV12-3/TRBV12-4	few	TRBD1	CASSLTARQGGSAFF	TGTGCCAGCAGTTTAACTGCGCGGCAGGGGGGGAGCGCTTTCTTT
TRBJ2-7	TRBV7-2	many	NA	CASSLAAEGEQYF	TGTGCCAGCAGCTTAGCTGCGGAGGGCGAGCAGTACTTC
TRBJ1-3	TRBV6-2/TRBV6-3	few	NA	CASLTSRGPGVNTIYF	TGTGCCAGCCTAACCAGCCGGGGACCTGGGGTGAACACCATATATTTT
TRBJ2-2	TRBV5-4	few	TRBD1	CASSLPWTGGSGELFF	TGTGCCAGCAGCTTGCCCTGGACAGGGGGCTCCGGGGAGCTGTTTTTT
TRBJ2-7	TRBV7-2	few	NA	CASSALSGSYEQYF	TGTGCCAGCAGCGCCTTGAGCGGTTCCTACGAGCAGTACTTC
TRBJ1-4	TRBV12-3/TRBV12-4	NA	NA	CASSSQGGDEKLFF	TGTGCCAGCAGTTCCCAGGGAGGGGATGAAAAACTGTTTTTT
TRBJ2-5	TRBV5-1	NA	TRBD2	CASSLYATSGVETQYF	TGCGCCAGCAGCTTGTACGCGACTAGCGGGGTAGAGACCCAGTACTTC
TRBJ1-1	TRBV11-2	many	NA	CASSLKGGNTEAFF	TGTGCCAGCAGCTTAAAAGGGGGGAACACTGAAGCTTTCTTT
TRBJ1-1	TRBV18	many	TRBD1	CASSRSGQGIDTEAFF	TGTGCCAGCTCACGTTCGGGACAGGGAATAGACACTGAAGCTTTCTTT
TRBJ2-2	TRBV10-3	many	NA	CATGVPVSTGELFF	TGTGCCACGGGAGTCCCAGTGAGCACCGGGGAGCTGTTTTTT
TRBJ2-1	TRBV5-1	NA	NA	CASSLQVQGEQFF	TGCGCCAGCAGTCTACAGGTTCAGGGTGAGCAGTTCTTC
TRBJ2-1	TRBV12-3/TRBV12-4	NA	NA	CASKQDSSYNEQFF	TGTGCCAGCAAACAGGATAGCTCCTACAATGAGCAGTTCTTC
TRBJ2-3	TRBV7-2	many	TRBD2	CASSLAAGGVDTQYF	TGTGCCAGCAGCTTAGCAGCGGGAGGGGTAGATACGCAGTATTTT
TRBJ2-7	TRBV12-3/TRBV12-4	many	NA	CASSRNVQGKGEQYF	TGTGCCAGCAGTCGAAACGTCCAGGGGAAGGGCGAGCAGTACTTC
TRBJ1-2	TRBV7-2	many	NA	CASSLEWEGYTF	TGTGCCAGCAGCTTAGAGTGGGAAGGCTACACCTTC
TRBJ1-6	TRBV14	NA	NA	CASAQGRNSPLHF	TGTGCCAGCGCACAGGGAAGAAATTCACCCCTCCACTTT
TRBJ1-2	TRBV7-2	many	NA	CASSLDRSYYGYTF	TGTGCCAGCAGCTTAGACAGATCCTACTATGGCTACACCTTC
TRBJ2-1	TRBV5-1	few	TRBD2	CASTPKAGGSNEQFF	TGCGCCAGCACCCCAAAGGCGGGAGGGAGCAATGAGCAGTTCTTC